The rows below give T cell receptor beta chains drawn from one sample of a study of T cell responses to AZD1222 COVID-19 vaccine. Libraries were prepared by immunoSEQ multiplex PCR; TCRdb keeps only in-frame clonotypes and omits some of them. Of over 45,000 clones listed, more than 80% are singletons. The source material was peripheral blood, sampled on day 0 of AZD1222 vaccination. The receptors shown here come from an adult in good health. The CDR3 runs from the conserved cysteine through the conserved F or W. The D gene is left open where the match is weak. Only some rows state a clone size, as once, few, many or a class for expanded clones.

clone size	V gene	D gene	J gene	CDR3 protein	CDR3 DNA
-	TRBV28	-	TRBJ2-7	CASSIGGGEQYF	TGTGCCAGCAGCATCGGGGGTGGCGAGCAGTACTTC
-	TRBV21-1	-	TRBJ1-4	CASTRDGKANEKLFF	TGTGCCAGCACCCGAGACGGGAAGGCGAATGAAAAACTGTTTTTT
once	TRBV3-1/TRBV3-2	-	TRBJ1-5	CASSQISGIQPQHF	TGTGCCAGCAGCCAAATATCGGGAATTCAGCCCCAGCATTTT
-	TRBV2	TRBD2	TRBJ2-3	CASSPGLAGPTDTQYF	TGTGCCAGCAGTCCGGGACTAGCGGGACCCACAGATACGCAGTATTTT
-	TRBV13	-	TRBJ2-7	CASRFLHLALYEQYF	TGTGCCAGCAGATTTCTACATTTAGCGCTCTACGAGCAGTACTTC
-	TRBV5-8	-	TRBJ1-5	CASSPQVRGNQPQHF	TGTGCCAGCAGCCCACAGGTCAGGGGCAATCAGCCCCAGCATTTT
-	TRBV5-6	-	TRBJ1-1	CASSLTGGVTEAFF	TGTGCCAGCAGCTTAACAGGAGGTGTCACTGAAGCTTTCTTT
-	TRBV11-3	-	TRBJ2-2	CASSFGLGELFF	TGTGCCAGCAGCTTCGGGCTCGGGGAGCTGTTTTTT
-	TRBV7-6	TRBD1	TRBJ1-1	CASSPAGTGSTEAFF	TGTGCCAGCAGCCCCGCAGGGACAGGGTCCACTGAAGCTTTCTTT
once	TRBV6-2/TRBV6-3	-	TRBJ1-5	CASSSTPGRDWDQPQHF	TGTGCCAGCAGTTCCACCCCCGGGAGGGATTGGGATCAGCCCCAGCATTTT
-	TRBV3-1/TRBV3-2	-	TRBJ2-7	CASSQDRRPGGSEQYF	TGTGCCAGCAGCCAAGACAGGCGGCCAGGAGGATCCGAGCAGTACTTC
-	TRBV30	-	TRBJ2-1	CAWSGVPSYNEQFF	TGTGCCTGGAGCGGGGTGCCCTCCTACAATGAGCAGTTCTTC
-	TRBV6-2/TRBV6-3	-	TRBJ2-7	CASSSPPRAPEGYEQYF	TGTGCCAGCAGTTCACCTCCTCGGGCCCCGGAGGGTTACGAGCAGTACTTC
-	TRBV30	-	TRBJ1-2	CAWKGSGNYGYTF	TGTGCCTGGAAAGGGTCAGGGAACTATGGCTACACCTTC
-	TRBV7-8	-	TRBJ2-2	CASGGDGGELFF	TGTGCCAGCGGAGGGGATGGCGGGGAGCTGTTTTTT
-	TRBV7-9	-	TRBJ1-2	CASSLGVGPLNYGYTF	TGTGCCAGCAGCTTAGGGGTAGGGCCATTAAACTATGGCTACACCTTC
-	TRBV10-3	-	TRBJ1-2	CAIRAGGVAYGYTF	TGTGCCATCAGGGCTGGGGGGGTTGCCTATGGCTACACCTTC
once	TRBV5-1	-	TRBJ2-7	CASSLTGYEQYF	TGCGCCAGCAGCTTGACGGGTTACGAGCAGTACTTC
-	TRBV2	-	TRBJ2-6	CASSEIWAGANVLTF	TGTGCCAGCAGTGAAATATGGGCGGGGGCCAACGTCCTGACTTTC
-	TRBV23-1	-	TRBJ2-3	CASSQSQGFPDTQYF	TGCGCCAGCAGTCAATCTCAGGGGTTCCCAGATACGCAGTATTTT
-	TRBV28	TRBD1	TRBJ2-5	CASSLRGQGSVETQYF	TGTGCCAGCAGTTTAAGGGGACAGGGTAGTGTCGAGACCCAGTACTTC
-	TRBV29-1	TRBD2	TRBJ2-1	CSVRGLAGEDEQFF	TGCAGCGTTAGGGGACTAGCGGGAGAGGATGAGCAGTTCTTC
-	TRBV9	-	TRBJ2-7	CASSGGKQAIYEQYF	TGTGCCAGCAGCGGGGGGAAACAAGCAATCTACGAGCAGTACTTC
-	TRBV7-8	TRBD2	TRBJ2-5	CASSPGGLTYQETQYF	TGTGCCAGCAGCCCGGGGGGGCTAACGTACCAAGAGACCCAGTACTTC
-	TRBV11-2	-	TRBJ2-3	CASRHGTDTQYF	TGTGCCAGCAGGCACGGCACAGATACGCAGTATTTT
-	TRBV11-3	-	TRBJ2-7	CASSLEGHSEQYF	TGTGCCAGCAGCTTAGAAGGACACTCCGAGCAGTACTTC
-	TRBV6-1	TRBD2	TRBJ2-1	CASSEWGLAGVTYNEQFF	TGTGCCAGCAGTGAATGGGGACTAGCGGGAGTTACCTACAATGAGCAGTTCTTC
-	TRBV14	-	TRBJ2-7	CASSQDSRNPIF	TGTGCCAGCAGCCAAGATTCCAGGAACCCCATCTTC